The clone carrying this T cell receptor beta chain was recorded at least ten times. Its antigen is not identified. TCRdb ran MiXCR on the reads and lists one entry per CDR3 protein. Of about 890,000 distinct CDR3 sequences in the sample, 25% to 40% were seen once. The data are from a study of T cell repertoires in cytomegalovirus infection. Study-wide background: Epitope selection comprised recently identified HLA-C-restricted CMV epitopes and well-studied HLA-B-restricted CMV epitopes.

Findings and limits, study-wide: It was HLA-C-restricted CMV-specific TCR beta clonotypes that dominated the response ex vivo.

This CDR3 comprises 18 residues. V was pared by 0 bases and J by 0 bases, with 15 bases between. Germline V gives CDR1 SGHDN, CDR2 FVKESK. Sequencing used cultured CD8+ T cells from PBMCs, obtained from culture after CMV antigen stimulation. The rearrangement links TRBV14 to TRBJ1-3; D not certain. This sequence originates from a human donor in good health (CMV status not recorded). Some clones in this sample may be carry-over from other donors' samples. CDR3 DNA sequence: TGTGCCAGCAGCCAAGATCTGGCGGATTCCTTCTCTGGAAACACCATATATTTT. It encodes CASSQDLADSFSGNTIYF.